This paragraph reports one T cell receptor (beta chain). In the authors' workflow: Amplification of reference gene primers was used by the study to estimate nucleated cell counts. Using immunoSEQ multiplex PCR, the repertoire was profiled, and TCRdb retains in-frame clones only, with some absent. Clone size and V and J calls were adopted from that table, with D and trimming inferred from the DNA. The sample lists some 250,000 clones, around nine tenths occurring once. V lost 3 bases to trimming and J lost 10 bases; unmatched junction nucleotides: 3. Germline values: CDR1 WNHNN, CDR2 SYGVQD (reference sequence). This CDR3 comprises 13 residues. The data were taken from a study of blood T cell repertoires in COVID-19. Study information: The study drew acute and convalescent COVID-19 samples from the United States, Italy and Spain. Nucleic acid was either cDNA or gDNA, and it came from T cells, B-cell-depleted T cells, or PBMCs.

The source material was peripheral blood. This sequence originates from a woman aged 65 to 85 with active or convalescent COVID-19. The genes are TRBV10-1 and TRBJ2-1; 10 nucleotides match TRBD2. The CDR3 spells CASSDLSGREQFF. CDR3 bases: TGCGCCAGCAGTGACCTTAGCGGGAGGGAGCAGTTCTTC.